A selection of T cell receptor beta chains follows, all from one sample in a study of blood T cells in healthy people across ages. In TCRdb, the 5' RACE reads were re-called with MiXCR into one record per CDR3 protein. The sample has some 790,000 distinct CDR3 sequences, around 30% seen once; the top ten hold roughly 17%. Sequencing used blood. The receptors were gathered from a woman of 80 years or more in good health. Both conserved end residues are part of each CDR3. Fields, in order: clone size, D gene, V gene, J gene, CDR3 DNA, CDR3 protein. A D gene is named only where the DNA matches it firmly. Expanded clones get a size class; other rows say once, few or many, or leave the size out.

abundance: -
d_gene: TRBD1
v_gene: TRBV6-1
j_gene: TRBJ2-5
CDR3nt: TGTGCCTGCAGTAAAGATCTTAGCAGGGGGTTGGAGACCCAGTACTTC
CDR3aa: CACSKDLSRGLETQYF

abundance: many
d_gene: TRBD2
v_gene: TRBV7-2
j_gene: TRBJ2-5
CDR3nt: TGTGCCAGCAGCTCCCTCTCGGGGGGTACAGAGACCCAGTACTTC
CDR3aa: CASSSLSGGTETQYF

abundance: few
d_gene: -
v_gene: TRBV14
j_gene: TRBJ1-1
CDR3nt: TGTGCCAGCAGCCGGGCAGTCTTTGAGGAAAGGGACACTGAAGCTTTCTTT
CDR3aa: CASSRAVFEERDTEAFF

abundance: few
d_gene: -
v_gene: TRBV10-3
j_gene: TRBJ1-4
CDR3nt: TGTGCCACGGGTGTCGGACAGCCTAATGAAAAACTGTTTTTT
CDR3aa: CATGVGQPNEKLFF

abundance: many
d_gene: -
v_gene: TRBV7-6
j_gene: TRBJ1-6
CDR3nt: TGTGCCAGCAGCCCCGGACTGGTCTCGGGGAATTCACCCCTCCACTTT
CDR3aa: CASSPGLVSGNSPLHF

abundance: -
d_gene: TRBD1
v_gene: TRBV7-2
j_gene: TRBJ2-3
CDR3nt: TGTGCCAGCAGCTCTCGACAGGGGGCGGGTGATACGCAGTATTTT
CDR3aa: CASSSRQGAGDTQYF

abundance: many
d_gene: TRBD2
v_gene: TRBV5-1
j_gene: TRBJ2-1
CDR3nt: TGCGCCAGCAGCTTGAATCTAGCGGGGGGCCTTGAGCAGTTCTTC
CDR3aa: CASSLNLAGGLEQFF

abundance: few
d_gene: TRBD1
v_gene: TRBV14
j_gene: TRBJ1-2
CDR3nt: TGTGCCAGCAGCCAATTCCCGGGACAGGGGGCTCGAAACTATGGCTACACCTTC
CDR3aa: CASSQFPGQGARNYGYTF

abundance: -
d_gene: -
v_gene: TRBV11-3
j_gene: TRBJ2-1
CDR3nt: TGTGCCAGCAGCTTAGGGGGGCCCCGGGGCAATGAGCAGTTCTTC
CDR3aa: CASSLGGPRGNEQFF

abundance: few
d_gene: TRBD1
v_gene: TRBV15
j_gene: TRBJ1-6
CDR3nt: TGTGCCACCAGCAGAGATAGGAAATGGACAGGGAGTCCACCCCTCCACTTT
CDR3aa: CATSRDRKWTGSPPLHF

abundance: -
d_gene: -
v_gene: TRBV20-1
j_gene: TRBJ1-1
CDR3nt: TGCAGTGCTACGACAGGTTGGGGGGTGGGCACTGAAGCTTTCTTT
CDR3aa: CSATTGWGVGTEAFF

abundance: -
d_gene: -
v_gene: TRBV20-1
j_gene: TRBJ2-1
CDR3nt: TGCAGTGCGCAAACCGAGGGGCTCTCCTACAATGAGCAGTTCTTC
CDR3aa: CSAQTEGLSYNEQFF

abundance: many
d_gene: -
v_gene: TRBV6-2/TRBV6-3
j_gene: TRBJ2-7
CDR3nt: TGTGCCAGCTCCACAGGGAAGTTTTACGAGCAGTACTTC
CDR3aa: CASSTGKFYEQYF

abundance: many
d_gene: -
v_gene: TRBV27
j_gene: TRBJ2-7
CDR3nt: TGTGCCAGCAGTTCCGCGCGGAGGGGTGGGACAAGGGAGCAGTACTTC
CDR3aa: CASSSARRGGTREQYF

abundance: -
d_gene: TRBD2
v_gene: TRBV12-3/TRBV12-4
j_gene: TRBJ2-2
CDR3nt: TGTGCCAGCAGTCTTAGCGGGGGGGGAGGACAAGGCGGGGAGCTGTTTTTT
CDR3aa: CASSLSGGGGQGGELFF

abundance: many
d_gene: TRBD2
v_gene: TRBV7-9
j_gene: TRBJ2-3
CDR3nt: TGTGCCAGTCGTTTGGGGACTAGCGGGGAGGATACGCAGTATTTT
CDR3aa: CASRLGTSGEDTQYF

abundance: many
d_gene: -
v_gene: TRBV5-4
j_gene: TRBJ2-1
CDR3nt: TGTGCCAGCAGCCGTCTAGGCGGGGGCCTAGGAGAGCAGTTCTTC
CDR3aa: CASSRLGGGLGEQFF

abundance: -
d_gene: -
v_gene: TRBV10-1
j_gene: TRBJ1-2
CDR3nt: TGCGCCAGCAGTGAGGGCCGTTCGGTGAACTATGGCTACACCTTC
CDR3aa: CASSEGRSVNYGYTF

abundance: many
d_gene: -
v_gene: TRBV25-1
j_gene: TRBJ2-4
CDR3nt: TGTGCCAGCAGTGAAGAAATTGGCAGTCGGCAGTACTTC
CDR3aa: CASSEEIGSRQYF

abundance: few
d_gene: -
v_gene: TRBV2
j_gene: TRBJ2-2
CDR3nt: TGTGCCAGCAGTGATGGGGGTCTGAACACCGGGGAGCTGTTTTTT
CDR3aa: CASSDGGLNTGELFF

abundance: -
d_gene: TRBD1
v_gene: TRBV7-2
j_gene: TRBJ1-1
CDR3nt: TGTGCCAGCAGCTCACTTTGGACAGGGCACACTGAAGCTTTCTTT
CDR3aa: CASSSLWTGHTEAFF

abundance: -
d_gene: -
v_gene: TRBV5-1
j_gene: TRBJ1-1
CDR3nt: TGCGCCAGCAGCTTTGGTTCGTCGGGGAACACTGAAGCTTTCTTT
CDR3aa: CASSFGSSGNTEAFF

abundance: many
d_gene: -
v_gene: TRBV6-2/TRBV6-3
j_gene: TRBJ1-5
CDR3nt: TGTGCCAGCAGCCCGGTCGCGTATAGCAATCAGCCCCAGCATTTT
CDR3aa: CASSPVAYSNQPQHF

abundance: few
d_gene: -
v_gene: TRBV6-2/TRBV6-3
j_gene: TRBJ1-4
CDR3nt: TGTGCCAGCAGTTACCGGCCAGGGAGTGCAACTAATGAAAAACTGTTTTTT
CDR3aa: CASSYRPGSATNEKLFF

abundance: -
d_gene: -
v_gene: TRBV5-5
j_gene: TRBJ2-5
CDR3nt: TGTGCCAGCAGCTTCCTGGGGTCGTACCAAGAGACCCAGTACTTC
CDR3aa: CASSFLGSYQETQYF

abundance: many
d_gene: TRBD2
v_gene: TRBV9
j_gene: TRBJ2-1
CDR3nt: TGTGCCAGCAGCGCGGGGGGGCCGATGAATGAGCAGTTCTTC
CDR3aa: CASSAGGPMNEQFF

abundance: many
d_gene: -
v_gene: TRBV12-3/TRBV12-4
j_gene: TRBJ2-4
CDR3nt: TGTGCCAGCACCGGGGACGGGAGCAAAAACATTCAGTACTTC
CDR3aa: CASTGDGSKNIQYF

abundance: few
d_gene: -
v_gene: TRBV6-5
j_gene: TRBJ1-1
CDR3nt: TGTGCCAGCAGTTACACCGCCACGAGCACTGAAGCTTTCTTT
CDR3aa: CASSYTATSTEAFF

abundance: few
d_gene: -
v_gene: TRBV2
j_gene: TRBJ1-5
CDR3nt: TGTGCCAGCAGTCGTTTTAATCAGCCCCAGCATTTT
CDR3aa: CASSRFNQPQHF

abundance: -
d_gene: -
v_gene: TRBV18
j_gene: TRBJ2-3
CDR3nt: TGTACCAGCTCACCAGGAGGCAAACCCACAGATACGCAGTATTTT
CDR3aa: CTSSPGGKPTDTQYF

abundance: many
d_gene: TRBD2
v_gene: TRBV20-1
j_gene: TRBJ2-4
CDR3nt: TGCAGTGCAGTAGCGGGGGGGCCAGACATTCAGTACTTC
CDR3aa: CSAVAGGPDIQYF